The 28 T cell receptor beta chains below come from one sample, sequenced in a study of blood T cell repertoires in COVID-19. Repertoires were generated with immunoSEQ multiplex PCR, while TCRdb's copy carries only in-frame clones and drops some. The data contain about 190,000 clones, roughly 84% of them seen just once; the ten biggest clones take up 3% to 3.5%. Sequenced material: PBMCs or T cells enriched from blood (not recorded which). Receptor source: a woman under 40 who had been exposed to COVID-19.

V usage is TRBV9 and J usage is TRBJ1-4, with a possible D match to TRBD1 (6 bases). With 3 bases removed from V and 7 bases from J, the gap between germline ends came to 13 bases. Germline loops: CDR1 SGDLS, CDR2 YYNGEE. The CDR3 has 14 amino acids. The CDR3 bases are TGTGCCAGCAGCGCCCAGGGGATCGGTGAAAAACTGTTTTTT. Translation gives CASSAQGIGEKLFF.

The V and J genes are TRBV7-6 and TRBJ2-7, with TRBD1 matching 9 bases. The CDR3 extends over 16 amino acids. V dropped 5 bases and J dropped 3; count of bases not matched to a gene: 11. Germline V lookup: CDR1 SGHVS, CDR2 FNYEAQ. This chain's CDR3 is CASSPPGGQGFYEQYF. The CDR3 DNA reads TGTGCCAGCAGCCCACCTGGGGGACAGGGCTTCTACGAGCAGTACTTC.

The chain couples TRBV19 to TRBJ2-7, with D tentatively TRBD2 (5 bases). CDR3 length: 13 residues. Looked up from germline, CDR1 is LNHDA and CDR2 is SQIVND (reference sequence). V lost 4 bases to trimming and J lost 2 bases, with 9 bases between them. CDR3 residues: CASSRTFTYEQYF. DNA for the CDR3: TGTGCCAGTAGTAGGACTTTTACCTACGAGCAGTACTTC.

This rearrangement joins TRBV3-1 (or the pseudogene TRBV3-2) to TRBJ1-5, with a tentative D call TRBD1 (6 bases). V was clipped by 3 bases and J by 3 bases, with 9 bases between them. Germline-derived CDR1 and CDR2 are LGHDT and YNNKEL (reference sequence). CDR3 length equals 14 residues. CDR3 bases: TGTGCCAGCAGCCAGGGGGCAAACAATCAGCCCCAGCATTTT. This gives the protein CASSQGANNQPQHF.

The chain combines TRBV4-1 with TRBJ2-1, with 14 bases that match TRBD2. V was clipped by 0 bases and J by 10 bases; unmatched bases: 5. The germline V gene encodes CDR1 MGHRA and CDR2 YSYEKL. This CDR3 is built from 16 residues. The CDR3 coding sequence is TGCGCCAGCAGCCAAGATCGGACTAGCGGGGGGCAGGAGCAGTTCTTC. Amino acids: CASSQDRTSGGQEQFF.

The chain is built from TRBV25-1 and TRBJ2-1; D is possibly TRBD2 (5 bases). Germline V gene lookup returns CDR1 MGHDK and CDR2 SYGVNS. V lost 1 base and J 4 bases, leaving 14 bases between the germline ends. The CDR3 length is 16 residues. The CDR3 loop reads CASSESGGSGYNEQFF. The CDR3 coding sequence is TGTGCCAGCAGTGAATCAGGCGGATCGGGATACAATGAGCAGTTCTTC.

This chain uses TRBV5-1 with TRBJ2-2; TRBD1 might be the D (5 bases). The CDR3 extends over 15 amino acids. The germline CDR1 and CDR2 sequences are SGHRS and YFSETQ. V lost 4 bases and J 1 base, leaving 11 bases between the germline ends. The DNA of the CDR3 is TGCGCCAGCAGCACCGACAGTAGGAACACCGGGGAGCTGTTTTTT. This sequence encodes CASSTDSRNTGELFF.

Concerning this clone itself: No conserved phenylalanine or tryptophan ends this CDR3, so it is likely a read error. Because the CDR3's place on the DNA is in doubt, the DNA is left out and the CDR3 is given as listed by TCRdb. This chain connects TRBV9 to TRBJ2-7; TRBD2 reflects the table's D call only, with no check against the DNA. Germline values: CDR1 SGDLS, CDR2 YYNGEE. The CDR3 totals 14 residues, both ends included. The chain's CDR3 is CASSATSGGLPTAL.

The V and J genes are TRBV2 and TRBJ2-1; 9 nucleotides agree with TRBD1. In germline, CDR1 is SNHLY, CDR2 FYNNEI. Trimming cost V 8 bases and J 5 bases; bases outside gene matches: 16. The CDR3 runs 17 residues. For the CDR3, the DNA is TGTGCCAGCCTCCCCTTTCAGGGACAGGGCCGGCACAATGAGCAGTTCTTC. Translating it yields CASLPFQGQGRHNEQFF.

V and J are TRBV19 and TRBJ2-5; 8 bases are shared with TRBD1. J gave up 7 bases and V 7 bases, and 17 bases lay outside the gene matches. This CDR3 contains 16 residues. Germline-derived CDR1 and CDR2 are LNHDA and SQIVND (reference sequence). The CDR3 nucleotides read TGTGCCAGTATCACAGGACAGGGCCCCCTTTTGAGGACCCAGTACTTC. Translation gives CASITGQGPLLRTQYF.

CDR3 coding DNA: TGCGCCAGCAGCTTGGGCAGGCTTGGTGAAAAACTGTTTTTT. Encoded protein: CASSLGRLGEKLFF. The rearrangement joins TRBV5-1 to TRBJ1-4, with D unclear. Germline lookup yields CDR1 SGHRS and CDR2 YFSETQ. CDR3 length: 14 amino acids. V was trimmed by 0 bases and J by 7 bases, leaving 10 bases between them.

The rearrangement joins TRBV27 to TRBJ2-7; 7 nucleotides line up with TRBD2. CDR3 length equals 13 residues. CDR1 and CDR2 (germline): MNHEY, SMNVEV (reference sequence). The V segment lost 3 bases and the J segment 2 bases; nucleotides outside the gene matches: 1. CDR3 region: CASSLGGTYEQYF. Here the CDR3 DNA reads TGTGCCAGCAGTTTGGGAGGGACCTACGAGCAGTACTTC.

The chain employs TRBV27 and TRBJ1-2, with 7 bases matching TRBD1. V was clipped by 5 bases and J by 2 bases; unmatched bases: 8. Germline V CDR1 and CDR2: MNHEY, SMNVEV (reference sequence). This CDR3 is built from 15 residues. CDR3 sequence: CASSPRTGYNYGYTF. Written as DNA, the CDR3 is TGTGCCAGCAGTCCGCGGACAGGATACAACTATGGCTACACCTTC.

The chain employs TRBV6-2 or TRBV6-3 and TRBJ1-1; maybe TRBD1 (5 bases). CDR3 size: 18 residues. Germline loops: CDR1 MNHEY, CDR2 SVGEGT. Trimming shortened V by 2 bases and J by 4 bases, and 23 bases separated the two germline ends. CDR3 bases: TGTGCCAGCAGTTACACGGGCAGGGCAATTCCCCACGCCACTGAAGCTTTCTTT. The encoded protein is CASSYTGRAIPHATEAFF.

J is TRBJ1-2 and V is TRBV29-1; D is perhaps TRBD1 (6 bases). The germline V gene encodes CDR1 SQVTM and CDR2 ANQGSEA. This CDR3 has 12 residues. The V end lost 5 bases, the J end lost 0 bases, and 7 bases lay between the germline ends. The CDR3 DNA reads as TGCAGCGTTTCAGGGGCTAACTATGGCTACACCTTC. Translating it yields CSVSGANYGYTF.

This clone was detected once. The chain links TRBV7-2 to TRBJ1-6; no firm D call. Germline loops: CDR1 SGHTA, CDR2 FQGNSA. Trimming pared 7 bases from V and 5 bases from J, leaving 12 bases between. The CDR3 has 14 amino acids. CDR3 coding DNA: TGTGCCAGCACCCTGGACGGGAATAATTCACCCCTCCACTTT. Translation gives CASTLDGNNSPLHF.

The V and J genes are TRBV9 and TRBJ2-4, with 12 bases that match TRBD1. The CDR3 spans 16 residues. Germline V gene data show CDR1 as SGDLS and CDR2 as YYNGEE. The V and J ends lost 3 bases and 5 bases, in that order; junction bases with no gene match: 6. The CDR3 loop reads CASSASGTGGENIQYF. The CDR3 region has the DNA TGTGCCAGCAGCGCGAGCGGGACAGGGGGCGAAAACATTCAGTACTTC.

The rearrangement links TRBV7-2 to TRBJ2-1; 15 bases fit TRBD2. The CDR3 runs 14 residues. V gave up 4 bases and J gave up 10 bases; unmatched junction bases: 2. Germline CDR1 is SGHTA and CDR2 is FQGNSA. The CDR3 bases are TGTGCCAGCAGCTCCGGACTAGCGGGGGGGGAGCAGTTCTTC. Its translation is CASSSGLAGGEQFF. Drawing the rest from reference TRBV7-2 and TRBJ2-1, the complete variable domain is GAGVSQSPSNKVTEKGKDVELRCDPISGHTALYWYRQSLGQGLEFLIYFQGNSAPDKSGLPSDRFSAERTGGSVSTLTIQRTQQEDSAVYLCASSSGLAGGEQFFGPGTRLTVL.

The chain couples TRBV7-8 to TRBJ2-7; 7 bases line up with TRBD2. The CDR3 length is 15 residues. J was trimmed by 4 bases and V by 0 bases; bases with no gene match: 6. Germline loops: CDR1 SGHVS, CDR2 FQNEAQ. CDR3 region: CASSLAERGLYEQYF. The CDR3 coding sequence is TGTGCCAGCAGCTTAGCGGAGCGGGGATTATACGAGCAGTACTTC.

This clone was seen just once. The chain couples TRBV30 to TRBJ2-3; D remains ambiguous. This CDR3 is 14 amino acids long. The ends were cut back, 0 bases at V and 6 bases at J, with 13 bases in the middle. Germline values: CDR1 GTSNPN, CDR2 SVGIG (reference sequence). In DNA form, the CDR3 reads TGTGCCTGGAGTGTACCCGGAGCTAAGGATACGCAGTATTTT. Protein sequence: CAWSVPGAKDTQYF.

The chain uses TRBV6-5 and TRBJ1-1; unclear D gene. Germline V lookup: CDR1 MNHEY, CDR2 SVGAGI. Trimming cost V 2 bases and J 2 bases, with 15 bases left between them. CDR3 size: 16 residues. CDR3 sequence: CASSYNKPAGNTEAFF. Here the CDR3 DNA reads TGTGCCAGCAGTTACAACAAACCTGCAGGTAACACTGAAGCTTTCTTT.

The chain combines TRBV6-1 with TRBJ2-7; the match to TRBD2 covers 8 bases. Trimming cost V 0 bases and J 0 bases; bases outside gene matches: 4. The germline V gene has CDR1 MNHNS and CDR2 SASEGT. The CDR3 extends over 16 amino acids. CDR3 in DNA: TGTGCCAGCAGTGAAGCGGAGCGGGGGTACTCCTACGAGCAGTACTTC. It translates to CASSEAERGYSYEQYF.

The CDR3: CASSPWRGGLTDTQYF. The CDR3 nucleotides read TGTGCCAGCAGCCCTTGGCGGGGGGGCCTGACAGATACGCAGTATTTT. The chain is built from TRBV9 and TRBJ2-3, with 9 bases matching TRBD2. Germline V gives CDR1 SGDLS, CDR2 YYNGEE. This CDR3 contains 16 residues. Losses at the gene ends were 4 bases for V and 3 bases for J; bases not matched to a gene: 9.

This sequence joins TRBV5-1 and TRBJ2-7; D remains ambiguous. Trimming cost V 6 bases and J 3 bases, with 13 bases left between them. The length of the CDR3 is 13 residues. The germline CDR1 and CDR2 sequences are SGHRS and YFSETQ. CDR3 in DNA: TGCGCCAGCAAACTCGAGGTAAACTACGAGCAGTACTTC. Its protein product is CASKLEVNYEQYF.

The chain couples TRBV3-1 (or the pseudogene TRBV3-2) to TRBJ2-4; TRBD1 is a possible D gene (5 bases). The V gene's germline CDR1 is LGHDT and CDR2 YNNKEL (reference sequence). The V end was cut by 1 base, the J end by 0 bases, with 7 bases between. The CDR3 covers 15 residues. CDR3 sequence (DNA): TGTGCCAGCAGCCAAGCGACAGTAGCCAAAAACATTCAGTACTTC. It specifies CASSQATVAKNIQYF.

This sequence joins TRBV5-6 and TRBJ2-3, with 7 bases that match TRBD1. Unmatched junction bases numbered 1, after V lost 3 bases and J lost 0 bases. This CDR3 comprises 14 residues. Per the germline V gene, CDR1 is SGHDT and CDR2 is YYEEEE. This chain's CDR3 is CASSWDSSTDTQYF. The CDR3 DNA reads as TGTGCCAGCAGCTGGGACAGTAGCACAGATACGCAGTATTTT. Full variable domain (missing parts from reference TRBV5-6 and TRBJ2-3): DAGVTQSPTHLIKTRGQQVTLRCSPKSGHDTVSWYQQALGQGPQFIFQYYEEEERQRGNFPDRFSGHQFPNYSSELNVNALLLGDSALYLCASSWDSSTDTQYFGPGTRLTVL.

Only a few counts were recorded for this clone. V and J are TRBV7-9 and TRBJ1-2, with a weak D call TRBD1 (5 bases). CDR3 size: 15 residues. V lost 5 bases and J lost 5, with 18 bases in between. CDR1 SEHNR and CDR2 FQNEAQ come from the germline V gene (reference sequence). The chain's CDR3 is CASSGNRDSLYGYTF. CDR3 sequence (DNA): TGTGCCAGCAGCGGTAACCGAGACAGTTTGTATGGCTACACCTTC. The whole variable domain, remainder taken from reference TRBV7-9 and TRBJ1-2, is DTGVSQNPRHKITKRGQNVTFRCDPISEHNRLYWYRQTLGQGPEFLTYFQNEAQLEKSRLLSDRFSAERPKGSFSTLEIQRTEQGDSAMYLCASSGNRDSLYGYTFGSGTRLTVV.

The count of this clone is one. The gene calls are TRBV7-3 and TRBJ1-2, with TRBD1 as a possible D gene (6 bases). Germline lookup yields CDR1 SGHTA and CDR2 FQGTGA. The length of the CDR3 is 13 residues. Trimming took off 4 bases at V and 5 bases at J, with 11 bases between the two ends. This chain's CDR3 is CASSSQGRYGYTF. DNA for the CDR3: TGTGCCAGCAGCTCACAGGGTAGGTATGGCTACACCTTC.